This T cell receptor (beta chain) emerged from a study of T cell repertoires in ileal Crohn's disease. At the level of the study: All patients had surgery for stricturing (about 61%) or penetrating (approximately 39%) disease. The M6 sample came from neoterminal ileum during colonoscopy after surgery.

Time point described: neoterminal ileum biopsy at postoperative endoscopy, about 6 months after surgery. The V gene lost 2 bases and the J gene lost 4 bases, with 10 bases spanning the gap. The CDR3 is 14 residues long. Germline V gene sequence: CDR1 ENHRY, CDR2 SYGVKD. Per sample, roughly 0.5 micrograms of biopsy DNA were TCRB immunosequenced. The assay was immunoSEQ multiplex PCR, and TCRdb's table has in-frame clones only and misses some. The sample has roughly 5,300 clones; 75% to 80% are singletons. The specimen sequenced was ileal tissue. The TCR comes from an adult with Crohn's disease. This chain joins TRBV10-3 and TRBJ2-3; D gene unclear. CDR3 loop: CAISEKIVADTQYF. DNA of the CDR3: TGTGCCATCAGTGAGAAGATCGTGGCAGATACGCAGTATTTT.